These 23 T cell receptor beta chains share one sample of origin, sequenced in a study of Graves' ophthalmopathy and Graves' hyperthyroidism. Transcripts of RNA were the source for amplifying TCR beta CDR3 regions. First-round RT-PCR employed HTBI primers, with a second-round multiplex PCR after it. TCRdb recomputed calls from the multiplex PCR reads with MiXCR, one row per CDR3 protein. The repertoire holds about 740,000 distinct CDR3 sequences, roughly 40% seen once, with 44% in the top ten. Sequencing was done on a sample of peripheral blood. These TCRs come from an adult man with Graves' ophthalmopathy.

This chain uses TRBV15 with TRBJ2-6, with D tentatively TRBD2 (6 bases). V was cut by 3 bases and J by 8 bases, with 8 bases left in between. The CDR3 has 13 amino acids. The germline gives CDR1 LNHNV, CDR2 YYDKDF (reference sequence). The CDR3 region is CATSREGTNVLTF. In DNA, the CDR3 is TGTGCCACCAGCAGGGAGGGGACCAACGTCCTGACTTTC.

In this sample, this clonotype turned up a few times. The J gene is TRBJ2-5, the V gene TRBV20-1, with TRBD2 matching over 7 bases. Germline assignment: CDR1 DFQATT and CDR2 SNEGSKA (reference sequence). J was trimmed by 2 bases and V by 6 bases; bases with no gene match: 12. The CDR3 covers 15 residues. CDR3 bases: TGCAGTGCCTGCAAGGCTAGCGGACTTCAAGAGACCCAGTACTTC. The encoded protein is CSACKASGLQETQYF.

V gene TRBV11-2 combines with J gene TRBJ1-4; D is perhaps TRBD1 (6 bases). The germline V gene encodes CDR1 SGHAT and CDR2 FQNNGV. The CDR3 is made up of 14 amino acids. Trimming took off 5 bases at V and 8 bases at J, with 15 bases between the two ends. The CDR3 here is CASSPEGVSEKLFF. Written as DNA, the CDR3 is TGTGCCAGCAGCCCCGAGGGGGTATCCGAAAAACTGTTTTTT.

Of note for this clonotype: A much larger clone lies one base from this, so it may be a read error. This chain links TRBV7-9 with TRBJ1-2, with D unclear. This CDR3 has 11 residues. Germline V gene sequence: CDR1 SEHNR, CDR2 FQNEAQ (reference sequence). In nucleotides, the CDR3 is TGTGCCAGCAGATCGGCGGAGGGTAGCGCCTTC. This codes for CASRSAEGSAF.

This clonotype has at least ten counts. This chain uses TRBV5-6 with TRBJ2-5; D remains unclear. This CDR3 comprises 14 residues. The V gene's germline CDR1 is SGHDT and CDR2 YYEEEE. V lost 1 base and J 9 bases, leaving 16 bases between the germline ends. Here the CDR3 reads CASSLTYSYGAQYF. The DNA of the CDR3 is TGTGCCAGCAGCTTGACCTATAGTTACGGTGCCCAGTACTTC.

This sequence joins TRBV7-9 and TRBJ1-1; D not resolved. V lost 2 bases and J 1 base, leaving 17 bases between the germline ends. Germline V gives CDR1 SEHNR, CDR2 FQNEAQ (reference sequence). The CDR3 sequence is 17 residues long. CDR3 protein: CASSLMVQSFSNTEAFF. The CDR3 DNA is TGTGCCAGCAGCTTAATGGTGCAAAGCTTTTCGAACACTGAAGCTTTCTTT.

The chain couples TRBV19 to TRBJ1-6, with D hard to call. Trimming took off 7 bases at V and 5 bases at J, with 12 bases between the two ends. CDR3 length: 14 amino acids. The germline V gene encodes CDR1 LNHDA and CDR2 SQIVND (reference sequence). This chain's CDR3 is CASTPPGDNSPLHF. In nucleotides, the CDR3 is TGTGCCAGTACCCCCCCAGGCGATAATTCACCCCTCCACTTT.

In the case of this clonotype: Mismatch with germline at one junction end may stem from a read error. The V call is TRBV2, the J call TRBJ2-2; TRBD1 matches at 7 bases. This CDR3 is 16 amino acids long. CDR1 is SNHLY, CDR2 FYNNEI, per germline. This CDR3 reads CAISEPRGLNTGELFF. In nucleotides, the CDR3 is TGTGCCATCAGTGAGCCGAGGGGGCTTAACACCGGGGAGCTGTTTTTT. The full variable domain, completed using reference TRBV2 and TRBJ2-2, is EPEVTQTPSHQVTQMGQEVILRCVPISNHLYFYWYRQILGQKVEFLVSFYNNEISEKSEIFDDQFSVERPDGSNFTLKIRSTKLEDSAMYFCAISEPRGLNTGELFFGEGSRLTVL.

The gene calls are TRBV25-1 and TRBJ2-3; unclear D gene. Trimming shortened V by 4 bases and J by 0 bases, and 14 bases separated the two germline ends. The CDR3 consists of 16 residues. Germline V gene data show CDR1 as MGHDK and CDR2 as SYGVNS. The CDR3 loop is CASSVQQSRSTDTQYF. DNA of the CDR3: TGTGCCAGCAGTGTACAGCAGTCCAGGAGCACAGATACGCAGTATTTT.

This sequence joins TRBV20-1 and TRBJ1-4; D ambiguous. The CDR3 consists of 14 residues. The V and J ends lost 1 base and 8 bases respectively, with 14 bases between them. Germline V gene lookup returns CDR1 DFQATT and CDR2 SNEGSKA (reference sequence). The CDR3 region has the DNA TGCAGTGCTAGAGCTTCCGACGGGGAGGAAAAACTGTTTTTT. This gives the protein CSARASDGEEKLFF.

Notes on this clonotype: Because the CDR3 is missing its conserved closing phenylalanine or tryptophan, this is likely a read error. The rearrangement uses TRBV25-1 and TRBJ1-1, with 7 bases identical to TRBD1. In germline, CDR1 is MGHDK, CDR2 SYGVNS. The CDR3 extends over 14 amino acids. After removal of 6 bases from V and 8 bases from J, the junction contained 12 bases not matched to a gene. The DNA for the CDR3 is TGTGCCAGCAGGAGATCACAGGGGTACTACGAAGCTTTCCTT. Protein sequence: CASRRSQGYYEAFL.

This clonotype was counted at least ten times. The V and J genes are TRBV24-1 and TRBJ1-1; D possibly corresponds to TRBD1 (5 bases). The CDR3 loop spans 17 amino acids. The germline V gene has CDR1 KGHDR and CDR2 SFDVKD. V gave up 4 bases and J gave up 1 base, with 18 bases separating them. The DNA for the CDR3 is TGTGCCACCAGTGACCCCATACCGACAGCCCCGAACACTGAAGCTTTCTTT. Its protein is CATSDPIPTAPNTEAFF.

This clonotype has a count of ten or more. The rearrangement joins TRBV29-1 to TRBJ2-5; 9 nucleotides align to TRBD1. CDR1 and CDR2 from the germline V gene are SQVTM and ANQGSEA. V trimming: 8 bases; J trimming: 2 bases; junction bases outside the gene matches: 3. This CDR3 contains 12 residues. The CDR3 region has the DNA TGCAGCCATGACAGGGGGCAAGAGACCCAGTACTTC. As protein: CSHDRGQETQYF.

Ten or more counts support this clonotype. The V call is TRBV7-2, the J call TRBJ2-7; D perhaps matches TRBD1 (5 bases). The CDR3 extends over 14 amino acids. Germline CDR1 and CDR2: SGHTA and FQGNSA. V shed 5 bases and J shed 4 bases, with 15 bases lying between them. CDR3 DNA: TGTGCCAGCAGCCGCACCAGGGCATCGTACGAGCAGTACTTC. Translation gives CASSRTRASYEQYF.

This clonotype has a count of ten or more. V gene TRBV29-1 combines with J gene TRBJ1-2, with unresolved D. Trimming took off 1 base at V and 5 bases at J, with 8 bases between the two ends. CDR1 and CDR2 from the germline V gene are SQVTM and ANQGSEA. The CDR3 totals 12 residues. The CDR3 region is CSVEVQTYGYTF. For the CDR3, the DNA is TGCAGCGTTGAAGTTCAGACGTATGGCTACACCTTC.

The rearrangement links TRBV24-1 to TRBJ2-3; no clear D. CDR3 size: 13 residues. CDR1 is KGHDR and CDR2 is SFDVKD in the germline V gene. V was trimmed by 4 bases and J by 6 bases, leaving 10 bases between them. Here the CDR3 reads CATSERSFDTQYF. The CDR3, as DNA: TGTGCCACCAGTGAACGATCCTTTGATACGCAGTATTTT.

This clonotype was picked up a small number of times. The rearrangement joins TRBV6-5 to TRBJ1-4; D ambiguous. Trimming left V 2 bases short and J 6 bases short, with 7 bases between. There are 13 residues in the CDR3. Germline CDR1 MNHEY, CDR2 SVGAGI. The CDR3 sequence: CASSYRVDEKLFF. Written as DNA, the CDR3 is TGTGCCAGCAGTTACAGGGTTGATGAAAAACTGTTTTTT.

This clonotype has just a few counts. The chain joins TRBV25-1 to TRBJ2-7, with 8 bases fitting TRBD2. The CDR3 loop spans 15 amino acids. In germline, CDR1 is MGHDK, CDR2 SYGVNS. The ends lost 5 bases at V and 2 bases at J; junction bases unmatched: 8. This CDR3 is CASSSPGGNAYEQYF. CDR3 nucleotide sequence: TGTGCCAGCAGTTCCCCGGGGGGGAATGCCTACGAGCAGTACTTC.

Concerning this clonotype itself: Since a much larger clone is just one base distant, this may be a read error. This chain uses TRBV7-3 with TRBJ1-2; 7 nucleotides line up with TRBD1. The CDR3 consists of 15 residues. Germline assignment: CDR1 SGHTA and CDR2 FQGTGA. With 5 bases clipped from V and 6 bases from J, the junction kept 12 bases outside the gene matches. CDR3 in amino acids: CASSPRRNRGDGYTF. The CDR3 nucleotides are TGTGCCAGCAGCCCACGAAGGAACAGGGGCGATGGCTACACCTTC.

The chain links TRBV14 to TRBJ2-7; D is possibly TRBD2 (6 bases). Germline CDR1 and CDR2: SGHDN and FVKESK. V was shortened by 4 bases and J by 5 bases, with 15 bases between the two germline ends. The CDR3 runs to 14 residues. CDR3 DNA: TGTGCCAGCAGCCGGCCCGGGAGTATCGACGAGCAGTACTTC. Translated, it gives CASSRPGSIDEQYF.

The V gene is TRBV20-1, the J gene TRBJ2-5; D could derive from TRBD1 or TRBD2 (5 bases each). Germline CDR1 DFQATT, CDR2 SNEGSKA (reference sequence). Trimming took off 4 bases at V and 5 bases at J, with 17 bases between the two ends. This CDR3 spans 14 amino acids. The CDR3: CSAIDSSRTETQYF. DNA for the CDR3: TGCAGTGCTATAGACAGTTCGAGGACTGAGACCCAGTACTTC.

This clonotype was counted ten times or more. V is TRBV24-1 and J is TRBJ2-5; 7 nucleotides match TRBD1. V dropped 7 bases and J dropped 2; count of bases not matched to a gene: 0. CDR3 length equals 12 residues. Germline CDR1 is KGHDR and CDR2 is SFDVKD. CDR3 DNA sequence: TGTGCCACCAGGGGACAGCAAGAGACCCAGTACTTC. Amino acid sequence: CATRGQQETQYF.

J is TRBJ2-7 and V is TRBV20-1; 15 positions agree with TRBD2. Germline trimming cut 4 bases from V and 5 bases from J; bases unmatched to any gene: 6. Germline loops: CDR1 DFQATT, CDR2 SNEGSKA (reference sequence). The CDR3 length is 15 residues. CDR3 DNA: TGCAGTGCTACGCCGGGACTAGCGGGAGGAAACGAGCAGTACTTC. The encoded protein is CSATPGLAGGNEQYF.